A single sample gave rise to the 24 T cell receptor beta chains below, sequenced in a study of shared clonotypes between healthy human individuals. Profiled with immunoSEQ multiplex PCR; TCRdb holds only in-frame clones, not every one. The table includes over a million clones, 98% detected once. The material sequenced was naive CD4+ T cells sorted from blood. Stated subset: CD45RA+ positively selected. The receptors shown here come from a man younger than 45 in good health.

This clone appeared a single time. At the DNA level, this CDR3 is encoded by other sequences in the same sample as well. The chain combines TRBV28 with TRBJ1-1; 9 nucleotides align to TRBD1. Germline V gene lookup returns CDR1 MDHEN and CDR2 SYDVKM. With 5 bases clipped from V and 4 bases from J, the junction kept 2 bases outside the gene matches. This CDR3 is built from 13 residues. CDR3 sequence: CASSRQGGTEAFF. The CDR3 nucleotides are TGTGCCAGCAGTCGACAGGGGGGCACTGAAGCTTTCTTT.

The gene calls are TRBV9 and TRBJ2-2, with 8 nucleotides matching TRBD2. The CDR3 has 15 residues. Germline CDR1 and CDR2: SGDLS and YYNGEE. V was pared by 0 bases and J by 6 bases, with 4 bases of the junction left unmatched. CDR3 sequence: CASSVVSGSSGELFF. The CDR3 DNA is TGTGCCAGCAGCGTAGTCAGCGGGAGCTCCGGGGAGCTGTTTTTT.

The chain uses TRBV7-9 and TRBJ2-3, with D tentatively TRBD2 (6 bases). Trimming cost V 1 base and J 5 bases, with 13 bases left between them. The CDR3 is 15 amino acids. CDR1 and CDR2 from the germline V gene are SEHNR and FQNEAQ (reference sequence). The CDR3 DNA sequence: TGTGCCAGCAGCTTAGTCGGGAGACGGTTAGATACGCAGTATTTT. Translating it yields CASSLVGRRLDTQYF. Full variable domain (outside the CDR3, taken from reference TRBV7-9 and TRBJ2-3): DTGVSQNPRHKITKRGQNVTFRCDPISEHNRLYWYRQTLGQGPEFLTYFQNEAQLEKSRLLSDRFSAERPKGSFSTLEIQRTEQGDSAMYLCASSLVGRRLDTQYFGPGTRLTVL.

The CDR3 DNA reads TGTGCCAGCAGCCCATCCAAGTGGGGGAGCGCACAAGAGACCCAGTACTTC. It translates to CASSPSKWGSAQETQYF. The chain links TRBV11-3 to TRBJ2-5, with D perhaps being TRBD1 or TRBD2 (5 bases each). This CDR3 comprises 17 residues. V dropped 5 bases and J dropped 2 bases, with 21 bases sitting between them. Germline loops: CDR1 SGHNT, CDR2 YENEEA.

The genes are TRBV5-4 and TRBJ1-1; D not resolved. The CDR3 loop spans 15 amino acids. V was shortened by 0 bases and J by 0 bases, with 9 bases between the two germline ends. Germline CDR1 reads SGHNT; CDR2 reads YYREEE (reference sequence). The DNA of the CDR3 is TGTGCCAGCAGCTTGGTAGGCGCGCTGAACACTGAAGCTTTCTTT. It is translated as CASSLVGALNTEAFF.

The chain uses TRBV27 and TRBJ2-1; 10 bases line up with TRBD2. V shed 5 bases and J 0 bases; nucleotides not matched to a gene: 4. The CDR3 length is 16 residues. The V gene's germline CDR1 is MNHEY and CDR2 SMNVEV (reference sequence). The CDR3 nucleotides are TGTGCCAGCAGTGCGCCTAGCGGGAGCTCCTACAATGAGCAGTTCTTC. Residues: CASSAPSGSSYNEQFF.

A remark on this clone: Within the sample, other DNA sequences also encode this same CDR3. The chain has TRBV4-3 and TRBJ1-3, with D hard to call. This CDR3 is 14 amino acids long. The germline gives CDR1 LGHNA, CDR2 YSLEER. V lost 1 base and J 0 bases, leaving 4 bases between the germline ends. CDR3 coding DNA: TGCGCCAGCAGCCAAGGGGTCTCTGGAAACACCATATATTTT. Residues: CASSQGVSGNTIYF.

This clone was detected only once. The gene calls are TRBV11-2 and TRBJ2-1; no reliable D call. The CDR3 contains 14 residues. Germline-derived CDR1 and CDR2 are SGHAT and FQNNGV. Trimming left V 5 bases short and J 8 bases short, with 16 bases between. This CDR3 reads CASSILGFHDEQFF. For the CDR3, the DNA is TGTGCCAGCAGCATACTCGGGTTCCATGATGAGCAGTTCTTC.

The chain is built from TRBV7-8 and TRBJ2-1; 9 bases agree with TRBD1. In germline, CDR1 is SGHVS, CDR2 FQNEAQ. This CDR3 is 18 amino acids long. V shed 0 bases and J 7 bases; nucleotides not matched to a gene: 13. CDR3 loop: CASSLAVTGGAYKNEQFF. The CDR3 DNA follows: TGTGCCAGCAGCTTAGCGGTAACAGGGGGCGCGTATAAGAATGAGCAGTTCTTC. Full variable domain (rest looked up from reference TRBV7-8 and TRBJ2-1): GAGVSQSPRYKVAKRGQDVALRCDPISGHVSLFWYQQALGQGPEFLTYFQNEAQLDKSGLPSDRFFAERPEGSVSTLKIQRTQQEDSAVYLCASSLAVTGGAYKNEQFFGPGTRLTVL.

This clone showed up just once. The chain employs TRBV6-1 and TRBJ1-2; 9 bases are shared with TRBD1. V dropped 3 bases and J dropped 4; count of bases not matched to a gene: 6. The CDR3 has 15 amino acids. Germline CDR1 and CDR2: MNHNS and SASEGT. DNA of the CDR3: TGTGCCAGCAGTGACTATGGACAGGGGCCCTATGGCTACACCTTC. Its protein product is CASSDYGQGPYGYTF.

CDR3 loop: CSVTGGAFF. CDR3 coding DNA: TGCAGCGTGACAGGGGGGGCGTTCTTC. This sequence joins TRBV29-1 and TRBJ2-1, with TRBD1 matching 9 bases. The CDR3 is made up of 9 amino acids. From germline, CDR1 is SQVTM and CDR2 ANQGSEA. V was pared by 6 bases and J by 15 bases, with 3 bases of the junction left unmatched.

The CDR3 DNA follows: TGCGCCAGCAGCTTGGAAGAGGACTATGGCTACACCTTC. Amino acids: CASSLEEDYGYTF. The rearrangement uses TRBV5-1 and TRBJ1-2, with unresolved D. CDR1 and CDR2 from the germline V gene are SGHRS and YFSETQ. CDR3 length: 13 residues. The V end lost 0 bases, the J end lost 3 bases, and 6 bases lay between the germline ends.

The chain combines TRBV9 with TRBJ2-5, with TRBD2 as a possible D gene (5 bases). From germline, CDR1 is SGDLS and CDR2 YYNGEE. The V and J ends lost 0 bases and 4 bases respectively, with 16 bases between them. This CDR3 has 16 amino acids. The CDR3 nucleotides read TGTGCCAGCAGCGTAGTAGGTTCTCCGGCGGGAGAGACCCAGTACTTC. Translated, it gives CASSVVGSPAGETQYF.

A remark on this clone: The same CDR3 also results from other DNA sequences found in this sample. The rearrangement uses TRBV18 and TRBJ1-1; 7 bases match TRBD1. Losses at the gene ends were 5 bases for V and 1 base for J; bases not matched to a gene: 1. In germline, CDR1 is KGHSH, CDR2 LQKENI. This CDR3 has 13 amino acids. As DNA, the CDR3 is TGTGCCAGCTCAAGACAGGGGAACACTGAAGCTTTCTTT. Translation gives CASSRQGNTEAFF.

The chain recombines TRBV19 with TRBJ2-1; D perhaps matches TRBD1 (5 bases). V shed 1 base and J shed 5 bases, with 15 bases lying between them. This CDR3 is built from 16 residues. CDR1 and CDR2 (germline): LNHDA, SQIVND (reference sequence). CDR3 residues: CASSIGLRTPHNEQFF. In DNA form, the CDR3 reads TGTGCCAGTAGTATAGGCCTTAGGACACCCCACAATGAGCAGTTCTTC.

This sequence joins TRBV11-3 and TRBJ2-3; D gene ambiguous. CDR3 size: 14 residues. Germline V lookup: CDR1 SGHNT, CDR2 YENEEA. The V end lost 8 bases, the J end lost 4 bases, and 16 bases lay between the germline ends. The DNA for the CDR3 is TGTGCCAGCTCCTCGTCTCCCGCCGCAGATACGCAGTATTTT. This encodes CASSSSPAADTQYF. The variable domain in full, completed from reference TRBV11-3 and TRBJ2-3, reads EAGVVQSPRYKIIEKKQPVAFWCNPISGHNTLYWYLQNLGQGPELLIRYENEEAVDDSQLPKDRFSAERLKGVDSTLKIQPAELGDSAVYLCASSSSPAADTQYFGPGTRLTVL.

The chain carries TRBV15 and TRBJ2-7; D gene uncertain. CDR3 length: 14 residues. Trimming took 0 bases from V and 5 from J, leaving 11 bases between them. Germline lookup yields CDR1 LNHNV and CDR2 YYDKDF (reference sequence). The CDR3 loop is CATSRDRALNEQYF. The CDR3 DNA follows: TGTGCCACCAGCAGAGATCGCGCTCTTAACGAGCAGTACTTC.

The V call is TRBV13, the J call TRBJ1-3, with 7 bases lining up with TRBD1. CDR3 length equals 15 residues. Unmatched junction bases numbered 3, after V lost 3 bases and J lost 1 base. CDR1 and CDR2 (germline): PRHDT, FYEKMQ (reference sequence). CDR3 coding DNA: TGTGCCAGCAGCTTTTACAGGGGTTCTGGAAACACCATATATTTT. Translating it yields CASSFYRGSGNTIYF.

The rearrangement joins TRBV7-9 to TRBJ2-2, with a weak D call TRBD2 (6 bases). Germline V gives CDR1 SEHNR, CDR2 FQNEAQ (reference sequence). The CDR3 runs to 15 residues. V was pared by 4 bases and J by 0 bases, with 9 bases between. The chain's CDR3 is CASSSPSANTGELFF. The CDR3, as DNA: TGTGCCAGCAGCTCACCTAGCGCGAACACCGGGGAGCTGTTTTTT.

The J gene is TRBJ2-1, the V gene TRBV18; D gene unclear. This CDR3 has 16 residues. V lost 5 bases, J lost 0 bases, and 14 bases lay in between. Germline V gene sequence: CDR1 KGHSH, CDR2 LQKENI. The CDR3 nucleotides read TGTGCCAGCTCATCTCTCGGTCGTAGCTCCTACAATGAGCAGTTCTTC. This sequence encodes CASSSLGRSSYNEQFF.

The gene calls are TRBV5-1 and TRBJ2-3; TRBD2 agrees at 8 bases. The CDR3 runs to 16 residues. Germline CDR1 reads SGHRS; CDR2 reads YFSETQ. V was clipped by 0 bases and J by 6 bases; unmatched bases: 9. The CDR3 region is CASSLVAGGARDTQYF. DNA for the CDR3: TGCGCCAGCAGCTTGGTGGCGGGAGGAGCCCGGGATACGCAGTATTTT.

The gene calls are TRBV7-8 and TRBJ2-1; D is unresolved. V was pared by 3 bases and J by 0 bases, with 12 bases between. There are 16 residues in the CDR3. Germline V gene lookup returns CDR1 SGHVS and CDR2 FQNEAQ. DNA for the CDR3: TGTGCCAGCAGCTTCGAACGGGTAAGCTCCTACAATGAGCAGTTCTTC. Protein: CASSFERVSSYNEQFF.

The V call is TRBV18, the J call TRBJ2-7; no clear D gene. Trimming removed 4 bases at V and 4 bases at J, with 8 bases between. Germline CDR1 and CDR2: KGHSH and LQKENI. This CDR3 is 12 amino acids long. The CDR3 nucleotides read TGTGCCAGCTCACTCAGGCAATACGAGCAGTACTTC. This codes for CASSLRQYEQYF.

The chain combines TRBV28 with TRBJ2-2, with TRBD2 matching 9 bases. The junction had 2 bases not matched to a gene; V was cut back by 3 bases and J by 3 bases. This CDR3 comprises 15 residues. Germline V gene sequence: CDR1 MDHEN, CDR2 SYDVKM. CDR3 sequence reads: CASSFGLAHTGELFF. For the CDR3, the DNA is TGTGCCAGCAGTTTTGGACTAGCGCACACCGGGGAGCTGTTTTTT. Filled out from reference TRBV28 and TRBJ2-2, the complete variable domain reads DVKVTQSSRYLVKRTGEKVFLECVQDMDHENMFWYRQDPGLGLRLIYFSYDVKMKEKGDIPEGYSVSREKKERFSLILESASTNQTSMYLCASSFGLAHTGELFFGEGSRLTVL.